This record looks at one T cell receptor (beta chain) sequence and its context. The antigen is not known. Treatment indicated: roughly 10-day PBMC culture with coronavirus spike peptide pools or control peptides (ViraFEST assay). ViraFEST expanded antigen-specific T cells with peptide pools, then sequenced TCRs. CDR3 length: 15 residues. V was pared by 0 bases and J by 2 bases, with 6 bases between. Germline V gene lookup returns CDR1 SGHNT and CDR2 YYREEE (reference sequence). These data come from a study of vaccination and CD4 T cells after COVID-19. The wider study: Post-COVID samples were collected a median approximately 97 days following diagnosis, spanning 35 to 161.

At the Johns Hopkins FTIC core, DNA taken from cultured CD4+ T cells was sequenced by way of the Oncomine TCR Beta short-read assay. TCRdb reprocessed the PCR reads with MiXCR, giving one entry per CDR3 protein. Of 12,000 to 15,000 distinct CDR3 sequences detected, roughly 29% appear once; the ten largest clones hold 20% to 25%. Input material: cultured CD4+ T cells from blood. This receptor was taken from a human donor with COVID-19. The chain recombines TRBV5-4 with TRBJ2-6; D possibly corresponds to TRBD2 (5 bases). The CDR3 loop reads CASSLAGTGANVLTF. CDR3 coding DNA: TGTGCCAGCAGCTTGGCGGGGACTGGGGCCAACGTCCTGACTTTC. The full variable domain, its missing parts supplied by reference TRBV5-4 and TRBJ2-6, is ETGVTQSPTHLIKTRGQQVTLRCSSQSGHNTVSWYQQALGQGPQFIFQYYREEENGRGNFPPRFSGLQFPNYSSELNVNALELDDSALYLCASSLAGTGANVLTFGAGSRLTVL.